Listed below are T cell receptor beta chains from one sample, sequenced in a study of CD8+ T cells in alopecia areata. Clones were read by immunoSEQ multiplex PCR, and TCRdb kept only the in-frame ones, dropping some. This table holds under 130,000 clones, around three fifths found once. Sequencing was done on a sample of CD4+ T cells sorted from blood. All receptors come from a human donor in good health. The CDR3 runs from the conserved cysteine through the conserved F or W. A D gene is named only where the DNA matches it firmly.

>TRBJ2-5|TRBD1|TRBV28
CASRVAGGRETQYF
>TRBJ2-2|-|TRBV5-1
CASSAGPNTGELFF
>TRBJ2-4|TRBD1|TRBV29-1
CSVETGIAKNIQYF
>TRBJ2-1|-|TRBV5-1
CASSLGSWKFF
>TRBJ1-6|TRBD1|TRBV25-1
CASSTTGTNSPLHF
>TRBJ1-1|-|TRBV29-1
CSARSGDTEAFF
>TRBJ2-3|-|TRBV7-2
CASSKAGDTQYF
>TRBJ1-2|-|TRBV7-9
CASSLGQGRGYTF
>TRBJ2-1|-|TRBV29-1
CSVGVSSYNEQFF
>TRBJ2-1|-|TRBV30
CAWSGYNEQFF
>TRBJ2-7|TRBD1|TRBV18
CASSPPDRGLYEQYF
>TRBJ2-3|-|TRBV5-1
CASRNYGSTDTQYF
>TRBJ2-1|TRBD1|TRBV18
CASSPGQGANEQFF
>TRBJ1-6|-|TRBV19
CASSDRTGILGSPLHF
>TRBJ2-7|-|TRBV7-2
CASSSNGPREQYF
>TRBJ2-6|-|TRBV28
CASSFRGSGANVLTF
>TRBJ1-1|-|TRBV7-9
CASSGWGNTEAFF
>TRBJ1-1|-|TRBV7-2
CASSLEGVGQSTEAFF
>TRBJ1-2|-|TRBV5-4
CASSQDEDTNYGYTF
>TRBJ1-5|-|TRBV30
CAWSADSNNQPQHF
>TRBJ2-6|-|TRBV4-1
CASSHDFTSSGADVLTF
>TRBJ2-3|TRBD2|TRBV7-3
CASSYRGGPADTQYF
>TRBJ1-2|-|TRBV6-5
CASSYLAGPQESYTF
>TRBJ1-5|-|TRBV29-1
CSVRDLDQPQHF
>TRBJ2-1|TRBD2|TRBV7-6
CASSVGLVGYNDEQFF
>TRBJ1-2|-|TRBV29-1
CSVEVGTNYGYTF
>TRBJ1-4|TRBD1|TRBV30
CAWSGKTGKNEKLFF
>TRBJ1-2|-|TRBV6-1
CASSVQNYGYTF
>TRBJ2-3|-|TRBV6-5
CASSYGGFSTDTQYF
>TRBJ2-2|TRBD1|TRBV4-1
CASSQRDRGGAGELFF
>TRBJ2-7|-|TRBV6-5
CASSYHGVTYEQYF
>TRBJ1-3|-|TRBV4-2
CASSQEGGAGNTIYF
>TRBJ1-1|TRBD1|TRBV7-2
CASSLQGSKNTEAFF
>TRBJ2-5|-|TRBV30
CAWNLDSQETQYF
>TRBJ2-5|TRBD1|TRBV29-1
CSVTSGQGVETQYF
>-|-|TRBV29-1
CSVRTALAYEQYF
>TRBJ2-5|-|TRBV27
CASSLRDGETQYF
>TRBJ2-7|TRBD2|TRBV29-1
CSAATSGGGQYF
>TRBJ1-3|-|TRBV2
CASSEALRGGSGNTIYF
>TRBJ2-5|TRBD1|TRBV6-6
CASSYEGAAQETQYF
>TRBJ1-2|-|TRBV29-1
CSVEDAGQANYGYTF
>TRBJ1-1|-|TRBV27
CASSLSTRTKAFF
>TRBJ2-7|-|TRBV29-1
CSAGLPDRDGDEQYF
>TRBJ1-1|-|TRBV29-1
CSVGVGGLNTEAFF
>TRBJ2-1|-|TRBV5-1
CASSPGAGYNEQFF
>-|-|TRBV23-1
CASINPADPYEQYF
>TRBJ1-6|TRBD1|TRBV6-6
CASSGTGSSPLHF
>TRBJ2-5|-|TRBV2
CASSEGGETQYF
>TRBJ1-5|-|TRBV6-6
CASSYNWGNQPQHF